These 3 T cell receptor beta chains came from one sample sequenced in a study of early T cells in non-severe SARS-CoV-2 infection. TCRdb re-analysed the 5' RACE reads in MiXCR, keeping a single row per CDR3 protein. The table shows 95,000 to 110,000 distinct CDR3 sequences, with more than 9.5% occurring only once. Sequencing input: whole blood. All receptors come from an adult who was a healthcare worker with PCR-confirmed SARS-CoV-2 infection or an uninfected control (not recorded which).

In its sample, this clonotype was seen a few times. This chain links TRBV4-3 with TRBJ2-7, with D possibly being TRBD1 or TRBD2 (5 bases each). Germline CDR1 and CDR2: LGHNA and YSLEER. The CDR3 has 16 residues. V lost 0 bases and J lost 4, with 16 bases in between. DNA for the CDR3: TGCGCCAGCAGCCAAGATGGCCGCGAGGGGTCGTACGAGCAGTACTTC. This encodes CASSQDGREGSYEQYF.

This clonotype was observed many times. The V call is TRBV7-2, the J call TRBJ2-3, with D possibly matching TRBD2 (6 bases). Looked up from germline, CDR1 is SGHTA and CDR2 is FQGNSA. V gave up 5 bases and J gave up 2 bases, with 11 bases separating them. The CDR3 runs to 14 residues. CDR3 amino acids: CASSRTIDTDTQYF. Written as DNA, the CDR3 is TGTGCCAGCAGCCGGACTATCGACACAGATACGCAGTATTTT.

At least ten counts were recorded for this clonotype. The CDR3 region has the DNA TGTGCCAGCAGCCCGCTAGCGGGAGGGCCGACAGATACGCAGTATTTT. Protein: CASSPLAGGPTDTQYF. The V gene is TRBV7-8, the J gene TRBJ2-3, with 12 bases matching TRBD2. After removal of 5 bases from V and 3 bases from J, the junction contained 6 bases not matched to a gene. The CDR3 runs to 16 residues. Germline V gives CDR1 SGHVS, CDR2 FQNEAQ.